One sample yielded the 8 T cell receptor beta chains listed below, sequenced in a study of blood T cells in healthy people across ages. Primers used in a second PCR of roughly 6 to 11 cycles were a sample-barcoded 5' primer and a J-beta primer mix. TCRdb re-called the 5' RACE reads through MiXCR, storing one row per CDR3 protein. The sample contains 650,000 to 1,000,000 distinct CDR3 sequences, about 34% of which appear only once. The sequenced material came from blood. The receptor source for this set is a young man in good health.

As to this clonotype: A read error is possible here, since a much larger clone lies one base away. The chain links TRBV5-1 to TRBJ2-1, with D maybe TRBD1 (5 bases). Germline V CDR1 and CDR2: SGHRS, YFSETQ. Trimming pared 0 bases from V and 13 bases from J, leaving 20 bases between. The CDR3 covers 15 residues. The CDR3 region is CASSLEGSHEETQFF. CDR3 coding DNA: TGCGCCAGCAGCTTGGAGGGGTCACATGAAGAGACCCAGTTCTTC. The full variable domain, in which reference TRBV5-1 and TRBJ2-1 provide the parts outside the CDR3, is KAGVTQTPRYLIKTRGQQVTLSCSPISGHRSVSWYQQTPGQGLQFLFEYFSETQRNKGNFPGRFSGRQFSNSRSEMNVSTLELGDSALYLCASSLEGSHEETQFFGPGTRLTVL.

The CDR3 here is CSAREGQAFGGYTF. For the CDR3, the DNA is TGCAGTGCTAGAGAGGGACAGGCCTTTGGGGGCTACACCTTC. The gene calls are TRBV20-1 and TRBJ1-2, with 8 nucleotides matching TRBD1. CDR1 and CDR2 from the germline V gene are DFQATT and SNEGSKA (reference sequence). The trim removed 0 bases at V and 8 bases at J, leaving 8 bases unmatched. The CDR3 sequence is 14 residues long.

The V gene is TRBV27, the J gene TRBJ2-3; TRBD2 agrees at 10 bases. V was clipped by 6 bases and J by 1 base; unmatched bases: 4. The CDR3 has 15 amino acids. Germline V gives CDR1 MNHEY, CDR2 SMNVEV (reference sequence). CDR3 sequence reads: CASSHTSGGTDTQYF. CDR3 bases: TGTGCCAGCAGCCACACTAGCGGGGGCACAGATACGCAGTATTTT.

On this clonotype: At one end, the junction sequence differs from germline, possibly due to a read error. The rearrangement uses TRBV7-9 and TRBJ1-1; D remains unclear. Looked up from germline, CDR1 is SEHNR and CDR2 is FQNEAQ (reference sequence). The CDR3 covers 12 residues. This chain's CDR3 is CASSLMNTGAFF. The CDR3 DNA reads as TGTGCCAGCAGCTTAATGAACACTGGAGCTTTCTTT.

The CDR3 region has the DNA TGCAGTGCTAGTGTACCCCTAGCGGGAATGAATGAGCAGTTCTTC. Its protein is CSASVPLAGMNEQFF. The V call is TRBV20-1, the J call TRBJ2-1; 9 bases are shared with TRBD2. CDR1 DFQATT and CDR2 SNEGSKA come from the germline V gene (reference sequence). The CDR3 is 15 residues long. Unmatched junction bases numbered 10, after V lost 3 bases and J lost 7 bases.

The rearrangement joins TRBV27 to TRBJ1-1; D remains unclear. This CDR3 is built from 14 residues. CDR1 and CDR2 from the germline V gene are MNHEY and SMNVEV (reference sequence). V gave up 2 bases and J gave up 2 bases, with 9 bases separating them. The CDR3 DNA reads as TGTGCCAGCAGTTTACAGCAGCCTAACACTGAAGCTTTCTTT. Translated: CASSLQQPNTEAFF.

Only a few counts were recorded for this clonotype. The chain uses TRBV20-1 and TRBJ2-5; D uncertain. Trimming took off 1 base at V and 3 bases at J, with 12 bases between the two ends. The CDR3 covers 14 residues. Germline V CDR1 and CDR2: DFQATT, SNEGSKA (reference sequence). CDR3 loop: CSARGDSSEETQYF. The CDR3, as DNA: TGCAGTGCTAGAGGGGATAGCAGTGAAGAGACCCAGTACTTC.

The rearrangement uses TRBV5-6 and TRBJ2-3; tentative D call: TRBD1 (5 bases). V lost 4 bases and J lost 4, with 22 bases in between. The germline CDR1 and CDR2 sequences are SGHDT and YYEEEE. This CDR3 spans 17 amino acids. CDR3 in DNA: TGTGCCAGCAGCGGCACAGCACCAGGGCAGGGCCCAGATACGCAGTATTTT. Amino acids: CASSGTAPGQGPDTQYF.